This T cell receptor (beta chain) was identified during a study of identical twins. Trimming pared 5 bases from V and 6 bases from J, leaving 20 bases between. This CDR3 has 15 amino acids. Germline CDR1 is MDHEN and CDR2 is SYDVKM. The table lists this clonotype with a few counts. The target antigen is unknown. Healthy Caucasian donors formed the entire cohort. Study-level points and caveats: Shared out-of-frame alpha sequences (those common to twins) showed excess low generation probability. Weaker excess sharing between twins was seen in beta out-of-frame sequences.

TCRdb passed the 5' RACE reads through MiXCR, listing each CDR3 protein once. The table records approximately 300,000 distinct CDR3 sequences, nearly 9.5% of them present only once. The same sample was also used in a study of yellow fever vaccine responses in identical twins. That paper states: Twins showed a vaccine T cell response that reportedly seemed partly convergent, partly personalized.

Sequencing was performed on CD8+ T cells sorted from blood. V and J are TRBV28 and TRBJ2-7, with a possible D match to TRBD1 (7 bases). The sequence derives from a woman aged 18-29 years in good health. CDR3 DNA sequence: TGTGCCAGCAGTCCTTCTGACAGGGAGGCGACCGAGCAGTACTTC. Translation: CASSPSDREATEQYF.